The 2 T cell receptor beta chains listed next were all sequenced from one sample in a study of T-cell reconstitution after alpha-beta-depleted transplantation in children. A library of TCRbeta sequences, prepared with unique molecular identifiers, was generated. TCRdb passed the PCR reads through MiXCR, listing each CDR3 protein once. The data show 640,000 or so distinct CDR3 sequences, about 15% seen once. The specimen was PBMCs from the stem cell graft donor, collected from the stem cell graft. Receptors were obtained from a human donor who donated a stem cell graft to a child with acute myeloid leukemia.

The sample holds many counts of this clonotype. The chain combines TRBV20-1 with TRBJ2-7, with D unclear. The V and J ends lost 0 bases and 3 bases respectively, with 12 bases between them. The CDR3 covers 14 residues. Germline V gene data show CDR1 as DFQATT and CDR2 as SNEGSKA (reference sequence). CDR3 bases: TGCAGTGCTAGAGATTATAGGGTCAACTACGAGCAGTACTTC. Translation gives CSARDYRVNYEQYF.

This clonotype was counted at least ten times. This chain links TRBV29-1 with TRBJ2-7, with D uncertain. V dropped 4 bases and J dropped 2 bases, with 9 bases sitting between them. The CDR3 is made up of 12 amino acids. Germline assignment: CDR1 SQVTM and CDR2 ANQGSEA. Here the CDR3 reads CSVVEQTYEQYF. The CDR3 nucleotides are TGCAGCGTTGTCGAACAAACCTACGAGCAGTACTTC.